This T cell receptor beta chain appears in the sequencing data of a study of monozygotic twins with inflammatory bowel disease. A note on this clonotype: Its cognate antigen is unknown.

TCRdb reprocessed the 5' RACE reads; each CDR3 protein has one entry and no DNA is given. This repertoire includes around 380,000 distinct CDR3 sequences. Germline CDR1 and CDR2: SQVTM and ANQGSEA. This CDR3 comprises 15 residues. Findings and caveats of the study: IBD patients exhibited fewer clonotypes shared with other individuals than healthy twins, particularly with disease activity.

The TCR sequence derives from a human donor with ulcerative colitis or Crohn's disease, or a healthy co-twin of an affected twin (not recorded which). V gene TRBV29-1 combines with J gene TRBJ1-1; TCRdb names TRBD1, which stays unverified in the absence of DNA. Input material: blood. The CDR3 protein is CSVRGASSMNTEAFF.